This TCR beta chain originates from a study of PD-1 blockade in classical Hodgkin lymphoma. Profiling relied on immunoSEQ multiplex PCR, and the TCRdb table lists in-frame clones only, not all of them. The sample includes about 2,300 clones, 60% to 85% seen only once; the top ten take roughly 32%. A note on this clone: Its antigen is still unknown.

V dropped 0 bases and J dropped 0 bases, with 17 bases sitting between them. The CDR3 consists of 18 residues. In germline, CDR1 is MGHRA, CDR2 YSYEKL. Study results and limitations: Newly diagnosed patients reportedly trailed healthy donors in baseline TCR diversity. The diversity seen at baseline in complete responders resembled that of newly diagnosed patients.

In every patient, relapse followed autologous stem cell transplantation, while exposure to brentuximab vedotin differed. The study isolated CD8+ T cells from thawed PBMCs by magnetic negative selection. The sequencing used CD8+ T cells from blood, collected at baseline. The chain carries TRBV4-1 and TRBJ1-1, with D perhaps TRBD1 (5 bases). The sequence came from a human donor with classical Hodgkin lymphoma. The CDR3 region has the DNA TGCGCCAGCAGCCAAGAGTGGGCAGGGTATCCTATGAACACTGAAGCTTTCTTT. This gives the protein CASSQEWAGYPMNTEAFF.